This record concerns one T cell receptor beta chain sequence. The antigen remains unidentified. V was cut by 1 base and J by 7 bases, with 13 bases left in between. Germline V gene data show CDR1 as SGHVS and CDR2 as FQNEAQ. The CDR3 spans 15 residues. This table comes from immunoSEQ multiplex PCR, and its TCRdb copy is limited to in-frame clones, with some not included. Of fewer than 250,000 clones listed, approximately 92% are singletons. This record comes from a study of T cell responses to AZD1222 COVID-19 vaccine. Points from the study as a whole: Repertoires were collected only later (after the peak T cell response had occurred). Spike regions recognized by vaccine-associated CD4 TCRs spanned the protein, led by 160-218 and 743-854. Clonal diversity was possibly underestimated, and the donors were mostly white British, with more females.

The sequencing here drew on peripheral blood, taken on day 0 of AZD1222 vaccination. The V and J genes are TRBV7-8 and TRBJ1-4, with no clear D. This TCR came from an adult in good health. The CDR3 here is CASSLGVGKGEKLFF. In DNA, the CDR3 is TGTGCCAGCAGCTTAGGGGTAGGGAAAGGTGAAAAACTGTTTTTT.